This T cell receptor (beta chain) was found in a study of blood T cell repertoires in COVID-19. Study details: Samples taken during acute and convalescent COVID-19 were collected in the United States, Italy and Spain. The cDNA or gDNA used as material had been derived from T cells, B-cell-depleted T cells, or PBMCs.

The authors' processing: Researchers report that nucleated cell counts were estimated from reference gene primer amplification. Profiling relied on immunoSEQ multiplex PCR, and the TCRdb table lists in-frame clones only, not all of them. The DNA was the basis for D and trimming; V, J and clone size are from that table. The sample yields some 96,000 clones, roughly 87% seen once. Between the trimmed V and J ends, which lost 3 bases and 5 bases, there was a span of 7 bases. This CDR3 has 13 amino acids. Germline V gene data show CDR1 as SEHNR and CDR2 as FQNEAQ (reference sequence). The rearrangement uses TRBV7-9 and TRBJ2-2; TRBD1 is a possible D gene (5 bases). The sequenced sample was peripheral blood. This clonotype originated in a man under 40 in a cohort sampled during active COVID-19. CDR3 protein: CASSFSGTGELFF. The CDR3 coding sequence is TGTGCCAGCAGCTTCTCAGGGACCGGGGAGCTGTTTTTT. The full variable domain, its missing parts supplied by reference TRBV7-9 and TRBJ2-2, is DTGVSQNPRHKITKRGQNVTFRCDPISEHNRLYWYRQTLGQGPEFLTYFQNEAQLEKSRLLSDRFSAERPKGSFSTLEIQRTEQGDSAMYLCASSFSGTGELFFGEGSRLTVL.